This T cell receptor (beta chain) was identified in a study of shared clonotypes between healthy human individuals. V lost 5 bases, J lost 3 bases, and 10 bases lay in between. This CDR3 is 13 amino acids long. The V gene's germline CDR1 is SGHVS and CDR2 FNYEAQ. Data came from immunoSEQ multiplex PCR; TCRdb stores just in-frame clones and leaves some out. The table lists roughly 590,000 clones, over 95% of them singletons. Naivety among CD8 cells was defined by CD45RO negativity and positive CCR7 selection, thereby excluding terminally differentiated effector memory CD45RA+ cells. Material: naive CD8+ T cells sorted from blood. The sequence derives from a woman in her 30s in good health. The genes are TRBV7-6 and TRBJ2-5; no definite D call. CDR3 DNA sequence: TGTGCCAGCAGCGTATTAGGTAAAGAGACCCAGTACTTC. Translating it yields CASSVLGKETQYF.